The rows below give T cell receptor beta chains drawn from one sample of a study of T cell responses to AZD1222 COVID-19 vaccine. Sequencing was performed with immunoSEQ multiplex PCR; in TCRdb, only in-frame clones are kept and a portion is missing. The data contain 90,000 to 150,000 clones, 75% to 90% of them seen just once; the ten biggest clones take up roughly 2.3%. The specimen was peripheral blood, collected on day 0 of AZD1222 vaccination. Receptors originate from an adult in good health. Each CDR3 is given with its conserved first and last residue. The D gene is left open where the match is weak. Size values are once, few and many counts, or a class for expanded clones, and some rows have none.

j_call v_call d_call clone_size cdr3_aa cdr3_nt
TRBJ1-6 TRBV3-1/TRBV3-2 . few CASSQRPLGGSSSPLHF TGTGCCAGCAGCCAAAGGCCCCTAGGGGGAAGTAGTTCACCCCTCCACTTT
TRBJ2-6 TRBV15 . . CATSHTSGANVLTF TGTGCCACCAGCCACACGTCTGGGGCCAACGTCCTGACTTTC
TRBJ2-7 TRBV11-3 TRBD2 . CASSPGTSGFYEQYF TGTGCTAGCAGCCCCGGGACTAGCGGGTTTTACGAGCAGTACTTC
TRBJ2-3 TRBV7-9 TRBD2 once CASSLALAGVTDTQYF TGTGCCAGCAGCTTAGCACTAGCGGGAGTCACAGATACGCAGTATTTT
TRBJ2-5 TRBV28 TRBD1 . CASSLSGQGELGKETQYF TGTGCCAGCAGTTTATCGGGACAGGGTGAATTGGGTAAAGAGACCCAGTACTTC
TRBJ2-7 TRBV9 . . CASSVGQQTYEQYF TGTGCCAGCAGCGTAGGGCAGCAGACCTACGAGCAGTACTTC
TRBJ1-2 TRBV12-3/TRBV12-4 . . CASSSSGTYGYTF TGTGCCAGCAGTTCTTCAGGGACCTATGGCTACACCTTC
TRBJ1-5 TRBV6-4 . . CASSDSDQPQHF TGTGCCAGCAGTGACTCGGATCAGCCCCAGCATTTT
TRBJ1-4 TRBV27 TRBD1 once CASKTGTGNEKLFF TGTGCCAGCAAAACCGGGACAGGGAATGAAAAACTGTTTTTT
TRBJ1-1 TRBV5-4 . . CASTGPGAEAFF TGTGCCAGCACCGGCCCGGGGGCTGAAGCTTTCTTT
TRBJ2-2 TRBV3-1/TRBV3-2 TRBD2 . CASSQPGTSGRPVTGELFF TGTGCCAGCAGCCAACCTGGGACTAGCGGGAGACCGGTCACCGGGGAGCTGTTTTTT
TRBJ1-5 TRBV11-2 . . CASSVWSSNQPQHF TGTGCCAGCAGCGTATGGAGTAGCAATCAGCCCCAGCATTTT
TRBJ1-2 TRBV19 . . CASSSFRGANYGYTF TGTGCCAGTAGTTCATTCAGGGGCGCTAACTATGGCTACACCTTC
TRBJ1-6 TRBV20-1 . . CSASLTGQEYNSPLHF TGCAGTGCTAGTTTAACTGGGCAGGAATATAATTCACCCCTCCACTTT